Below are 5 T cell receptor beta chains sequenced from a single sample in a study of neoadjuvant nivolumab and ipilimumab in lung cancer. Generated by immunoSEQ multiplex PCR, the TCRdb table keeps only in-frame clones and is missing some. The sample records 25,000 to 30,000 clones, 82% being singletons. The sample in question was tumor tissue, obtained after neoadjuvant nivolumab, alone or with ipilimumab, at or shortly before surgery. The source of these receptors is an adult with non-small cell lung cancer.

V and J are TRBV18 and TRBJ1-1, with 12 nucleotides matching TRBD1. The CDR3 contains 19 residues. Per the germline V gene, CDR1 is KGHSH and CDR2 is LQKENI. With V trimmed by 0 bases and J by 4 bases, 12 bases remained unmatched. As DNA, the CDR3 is TGTGCCAGCTCACCACCGGGGTCCGGGACAGGGGGCATGAGCACTGAAGCTTTCTTT. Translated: CASSPPGSGTGGMSTEAFF. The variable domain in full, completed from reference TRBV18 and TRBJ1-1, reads NAGVMQNPRHLVRRRGQEARLRCSPMKGHSHVYWYRQLPEEGLKFMVYLQKENIIDESGMPKERFSAEFPKEGPSILRIQQVVRGDSAAYFCASSPPGSGTGGMSTEAFFGQGTRLTVV.

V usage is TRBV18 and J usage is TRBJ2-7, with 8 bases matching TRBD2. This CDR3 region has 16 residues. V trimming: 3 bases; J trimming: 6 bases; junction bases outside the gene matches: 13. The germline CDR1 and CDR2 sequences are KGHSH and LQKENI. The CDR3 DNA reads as TGTGCCAGCTCACCGGCACCACCTAGCGGGTCGCTCGAGCAGTACTTC. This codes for CASSPAPPSGSLEQYF.

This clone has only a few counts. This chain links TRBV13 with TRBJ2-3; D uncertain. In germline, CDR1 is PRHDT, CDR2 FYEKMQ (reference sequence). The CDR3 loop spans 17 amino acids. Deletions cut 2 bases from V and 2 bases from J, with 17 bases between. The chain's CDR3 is CASSLPSEVLNTDTQYF. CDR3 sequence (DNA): TGTGCCAGCAGCTTACCGTCCGAGGTCCTGAACACAGATACGCAGTATTTT. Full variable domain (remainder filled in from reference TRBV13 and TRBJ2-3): AAGVIQSPRHLIKEKRETATLKCYPIPRHDTVYWYQQGPGQDPQFLISFYEKMQSDKGSIPDRFSAQQFSDYHSELNMSSLELGDSALYFCASSLPSEVLNTDTQYFGPGTRLTVL.

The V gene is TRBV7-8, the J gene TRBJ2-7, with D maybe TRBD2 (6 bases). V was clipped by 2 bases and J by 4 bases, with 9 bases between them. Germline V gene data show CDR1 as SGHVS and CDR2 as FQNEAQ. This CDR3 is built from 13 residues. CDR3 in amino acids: CASSLSGGYEQYF. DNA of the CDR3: TGTGCCAGCAGCTTAAGCGGAGGGTACGAGCAGTACTTC.

The CDR3: CASSQRGTQETQYF. The CDR3 nucleotides read TGTGCCAGCTCTCAACGGGGCACACAAGAGACCCAGTACTTC. The V call is TRBV18, the J call TRBJ2-5; D may correspond to TRBD1 or TRBD2 (5 bases each). Per germline, CDR1 KGHSH and CDR2 LQKENI. V was trimmed by 6 bases and J by 2 bases, leaving 13 bases between them. CDR3 size: 14 residues.